The sequence of this T cell receptor (beta chain) was determined in a study of T cell responses to AZD1222 COVID-19 vaccine. General study results and limits: Seropositive AZD1222 recipients at baseline numbered only six or seven. Donors were mostly white British, more females; clonal diversity possibly underestimated.

V lost 2 bases and J 0 bases, leaving 14 bases between the germline ends. CDR1 and CDR2 (germline): SQVTM, ANQGSEA. CDR3 size: 17 residues. Repertoires were generated with immunoSEQ multiplex PCR, while TCRdb's copy carries only in-frame clones and drops some. The sample consists of 120,000 or so clones, 70% to 90% of them appearing once. Comment on this clone: The target antigen is unknown.

The rearrangement joins TRBV29-1 to TRBJ1-6, with D hard to call. This TCR derives from an adult in good health. The source material was peripheral blood, sampled on day 0 of AZD1222 vaccination. This CDR3 is CSVEWRSKSSYNSPLHF. In DNA form, the CDR3 reads TGCAGCGTTGAATGGCGGAGTAAGAGCTCCTATAATTCACCCCTCCACTTT.